This T cell receptor (beta chain) originates from a study of regulatory T cells in long-lasting Graves disease. The study's findings and limits: New patients shared fewer public clonotypes (approximately 1,000) than persistent patients did (around 2,700). Accuracy was possibly reduced by small sample size. Segments TRBV28, TRBJ1-2 and TRBJ2-5 showed preferential usage in persistent disease.

Time point denoted: newly diagnosed GD, antithyroid drugs for less than 3 months. The authors made the TCR library using RNA they extracted from PBMCs. The CDR3 is made up of 13 amino acids. The ends were cut back, 6 bases at V and 7 bases at J, with 15 bases in the middle. Germline V gene data show CDR1 as ENHRY and CDR2 as SYGVKD. Comment on this clonotype: Its antigen remains unidentified.

Arm-PCR of CDR3 regions and iRepertoire HTBI primers were the basis on which TCR beta libraries were built. TCRdb fed the multiplex PCR reads into MiXCR, producing one record per CDR3 protein. This table has over 350,000 distinct CDR3 sequences, about 15% appearing once. The same data also went into a second study, on T cells in Graves' hyperthyroidism and ophthalmopathy.

The material was peripheral blood mononuclear cells (PBMCs), obtained at new diagnosis, from a patient treated with antithyroid drugs. This chain joins TRBV10-3 and TRBJ1-1, with D possibly matching TRBD1 (5 bases). This sequence originates from a woman aged 40 to 50 with Graves disease. CDR3 bases: TGTGCCATCAGCCGGGGGGGTTCGGGTGAAGCTTTCTTT. Protein product: CAISRGGSGEAFF.